This note documents a single TCR beta chain sequence. Profiled with immunoSEQ multiplex PCR; TCRdb holds only in-frame clones, not every one. Of approximately 24,000 clones listed, 75% to 90% are singletons. The treatment was: preoperative locoregional IRX-2 cytokine immunotherapy. This phase Ib study tested locoregional IRX-2 cytokine immunotherapy given before surgery. The record originates from a study of preoperative IRX-2 immunotherapy in early breast cancer. The CDR3 has 17 residues. Germline loops: CDR1 SGHAT, CDR2 FQNNGV. V lost 2 bases to trimming and J lost 6 bases; unmatched junction nucleotides: 16.

The TCR originated in a human donor with breast cancer. The V call is TRBV11-2, the J call TRBJ2-7; 7 bases fit TRBD2. Here the sequenced sample was tumor tissue, taken after IRX-2 immunotherapy. In DNA form, the CDR3 reads TGTGCCAGCAGCTTATTTGAGTGGGAGGGCCTTCCCTCCGAGCAGTACTTC. It codes for CASSLFEWEGLPSEQYF.